This entry features one TCR beta chain sequence. Its cognate antigen is unknown. TCRdb redid the calling of the 5' RACE reads with MiXCR, one entry per CDR3 protein. Among fewer than 700,000 distinct CDR3 sequences listed, approximately 18% were seen once. The source of the sample is a study of T-cell memory formation after mild COVID-19. The study's findings and limits: Among CD4+ contracting clones, most were CM and EM, and CD8+ ones EMRA.

The V end lost 1 base, the J end lost 5 bases, and 14 bases lay between the germline ends. This CDR3 comprises 15 residues. CDR1 LGHNA and CDR2 YNFKEQ come from the germline V gene. The genes are TRBV4-2 and TRBJ2-5; D is perhaps TRBD1 (6 bases). The sequence derives from an adult woman who had mild COVID-19 (a few samples of this study predate the infection). Cell type and time point are not known. The sequencing sample was made of PBMCs or a T cell subset sorted from them (not recorded which). The chain's CDR3 is CASSQGPGERETQYF. The CDR3, as DNA: TGTGCCAGCAGCCAAGGGCCAGGGGAGAGGGAGACCCAGTACTTC.